The 23 T cell receptor beta chains below were found in one sample sequenced in a study of shared clonotypes between healthy human individuals. Naive CD8 cells lacked CD45RO, underwent positive selection for CCR7 and left out terminally differentiated effector memory CD45RA+ cells. The repertoire was sequenced with immunoSEQ multiplex PCR; TCRdb's copy has only in-frame clones and lacks some. The top ten clones hold over 0.1% of a sample with around 600,000 clones, 95% of them seen once. Sequencing was carried out using naive CD8+ T cells sorted from blood. The receptors shown here come from a woman in her twenties or thirties in good health.

The chain uses TRBV27 and TRBJ1-1, with TRBD1 matching over 7 bases. V gave up 2 bases and J gave up 4 bases; unmatched junction bases: 10. This CDR3 is built from 16 residues. CDR1 MNHEY and CDR2 SMNVEV come from the germline V gene (reference sequence). The chain's CDR3 is CASSLRGPDLTTEAFF. CDR3 DNA sequence: TGTGCCAGCAGTTTAAGGGGGCCGGATCTCACCACTGAAGCTTTCTTT.

V usage is TRBV28 and J usage is TRBJ2-2, with 7 bases identical to TRBD1. The CDR3 covers 14 residues. Germline-derived CDR1 and CDR2 are MDHEN and SYDVKM. The V and J ends lost 1 base and 4 bases, in that order; junction bases with no gene match: 0. CDR3 amino acids: CASSLSGGTGELFF. In DNA, the CDR3 is TGTGCCAGCAGTTTATCAGGGGGCACCGGGGAGCTGTTTTTT.

The chain couples TRBV5-1 to TRBJ2-1, with D possibly matching TRBD2 (6 bases). CDR1 SGHRS and CDR2 YFSETQ come from the germline V gene. Trimming cost V 3 bases and J 4 bases, with 23 bases left between them. The CDR3 is 18 amino acids. Here the CDR3 reads CASSSRQIEGGIYNEQFF. CDR3 DNA sequence: TGCGCCAGCAGCTCCAGACAGATAGAAGGAGGGATATACAATGAGCAGTTCTTC. The full variable domain, completed using reference TRBV5-1 and TRBJ2-1, is KAGVTQTPRYLIKTRGQQVTLSCSPISGHRSVSWYQQTPGQGLQFLFEYFSETQRNKGNFPGRFSGRQFSNSRSEMNVSTLELGDSALYLCASSSRQIEGGIYNEQFFGPGTRLTVL.

This chain uses TRBV28 with TRBJ1-5; TRBD1 might be the D (6 bases). Trimming took 5 bases from V and 0 from J, leaving 11 bases between them. The CDR3 has 15 residues. The germline V gene encodes CDR1 MDHEN and CDR2 SYDVKM. The CDR3 here is CASSPDSSSNQPQHF. The CDR3 DNA sequence: TGTGCCAGCAGTCCGGACAGTTCTAGCAATCAGCCCCAGCATTTT.

The genes are TRBV5-6 and TRBJ2-1; weak D call: TRBD2 (6 bases). CDR3 length equals 13 residues. CDR1 and CDR2 (germline): SGHDT, YYEEEE. V lost 4 bases and J lost 8, with 13 bases in between. CDR3: CASSRLPSDEQFF. The CDR3 coding sequence is TGTGCCAGCAGCAGGCTCCCTAGCGATGAGCAGTTCTTC.

The V call is TRBV11-2, the J call TRBJ2-1; a weak D match, TRBD2 (6 bases). Germline V gene sequence: CDR1 SGHAT, CDR2 FQNNGV. This CDR3 comprises 15 residues. V shed 6 bases and J shed 4 bases, with 16 bases lying between them. The CDR3: CASSPLGGEYNEQFF. The CDR3 region has the DNA TGTGCCAGCAGTCCACTCGGAGGGGAATACAATGAGCAGTTCTTC.

This chain joins TRBV5-5 and TRBJ2-1; 11 nucleotides match TRBD2. From germline, CDR1 is SGHKS and CDR2 YYEKEE (reference sequence). This CDR3 is 15 amino acids long. V lost 4 bases and J lost 6; bases outside the gene matches: 6. CDR3 loop: CASSEGLAVRNEQFF. The CDR3 DNA reads as TGTGCCAGCAGCGAGGGACTAGCGGTCCGCAATGAGCAGTTCTTC.

The chain carries TRBV27 and TRBJ2-2; TRBD1 matches at 7 bases. The germline V gene encodes CDR1 MNHEY and CDR2 SMNVEV (reference sequence). The ends lost 5 bases at V and 1 base at J; junction bases unmatched: 7. The CDR3 is made up of 16 amino acids. The CDR3 nucleotides read TGTGCCAGCAGTCCCTGGACAGGACTGAACACCGGGGAGCTGTTTTTT. Translated, it gives CASSPWTGLNTGELFF.

CDR3 bases: TGTGCCAGCAAGGGCGGGATAGCTTACGAGCAGTACTTC. Its translation is CASKGGIAYEQYF. The chain combines TRBV7-9 with TRBJ2-7; possibly TRBD2 for D (6 bases). The germline gives CDR1 SEHNR, CDR2 FQNEAQ (reference sequence). V shed 7 bases and J shed 4 bases, with 14 bases lying between them. This CDR3 is built from 13 residues.

V gene TRBV28 combines with J gene TRBJ2-5; TRBD1 agrees at 12 bases. The DNA end is more similar to TRBJ2-7, so the J call may be wrong. CDR3 length: 16 residues. Germline CDR1 is MDHEN and CDR2 is SYDVKM. CDR3 region: CASSPHPGTGGFEQYF. For the CDR3, the DNA is TGTGCCAGCAGTCCCCACCCCGGGACAGGGGGCTTCGAGCAGTACTTC.

V and J are TRBV5-1 and TRBJ1-4; no firm D call. Germline V gene sequence: CDR1 SGHRS, CDR2 YFSETQ. V lost 6 bases and J lost 5, with 11 bases in between. The CDR3 has 13 residues. The CDR3 loop is CASKRDSNEKLFF. The CDR3 DNA reads as TGCGCCAGCAAACGGGATTCGAATGAAAAACTGTTTTTT. The full variable domain, rest sourced from reference TRBV5-1 and TRBJ1-4, is KAGVTQTPRYLIKTRGQQVTLSCSPISGHRSVSWYQQTPGQGLQFLFEYFSETQRNKGNFPGRFSGRQFSNSRSEMNVSTLELGDSALYLCASKRDSNEKLFFGSGTQLSVL.

The J gene is TRBJ2-7, the V gene TRBV28; D is unresolved. Germline V gene lookup returns CDR1 MDHEN and CDR2 SYDVKM. Trimming took 6 bases from V and 2 from J, leaving 14 bases between them. This CDR3 region has 14 residues. The CDR3 region has the DNA TGTGCCAGCAGGTACTCACAAGGTCCCTACGAGCAGTACTTC. This encodes CASRYSQGPYEQYF.

CDR3 protein: CASSPTGGTGAEAFF. CDR3 DNA sequence: TGTGCCAGCAGCCCGACCGGGGGAACAGGGGCTGAAGCTTTCTTT. The J gene is TRBJ1-1, the V gene TRBV7-6; TRBD1 aligns across 7 bases. The CDR3 length is 15 residues. Per the germline V gene, CDR1 is SGHVS and CDR2 is FNYEAQ. After removal of 5 bases from V and 6 bases from J, the junction contained 12 bases not matched to a gene.

The CDR3 loop reads CASSLGQGLLGDTEAFF. The DNA for the CDR3 is TGTGCCAGCAGTTTGGGACAGGGGCTTCTTGGGGACACTGAAGCTTTCTTT. The chain is built from TRBV27 and TRBJ1-1, with 10 bases aligning to TRBD1. CDR1 is MNHEY and CDR2 is SMNVEV in the germline V gene (reference sequence). V dropped 3 bases and J dropped 3; count of bases not matched to a gene: 10. CDR3 length equals 17 residues.

The rearrangement links TRBV13 to TRBJ2-7, with D possibly TRBD1 on 6 matching bases. Germline V gives CDR1 PRHDT, CDR2 FYEKMQ (reference sequence). This CDR3 is 15 amino acids long. V was trimmed by 2 bases and J by 6 bases, leaving 17 bases between them. Here the CDR3 DNA reads TGTGCCAGCAGCTTAACGGTCGGGACAAAGGGCGAGCAGTACTTC. It is translated as CASSLTVGTKGEQYF.

The rearrangement joins TRBV5-4 to TRBJ2-2; D not resolved. Germline loops: CDR1 SGHNT, CDR2 YYREEE (reference sequence). Trimming removed 1 base from V and 5 bases from J, with 12 bases in between. The CDR3 consists of 15 residues. The CDR3 bases are TGTGCCAGCAGCTTGAATGGAGCCGGAACCGGGGAGCTGTTTTTT. It codes for CASSLNGAGTGELFF.

V is TRBV6-6 and J is TRBJ1-1, with D unresolved. V was clipped by 4 bases and J by 5 bases, with 5 bases between them. This CDR3 is 11 amino acids long. Germline CDR1 is MNHNY and CDR2 is SVGAGI (reference sequence). The CDR3 loop is CASSSGTEAFF. The CDR3 DNA sequence: TGTGCCAGCAGTTCGGGAACTGAAGCTTTCTTT.

J is TRBJ2-7 and V is TRBV13, with 9 bases matching TRBD2. V lost 3 bases, J lost 4 bases, and 4 bases stayed unmatched. The CDR3 totals 14 residues. CDR1 is PRHDT, CDR2 FYEKMQ, per germline (reference sequence). The CDR3 bases are TGTGCCAGCAGCTTTGAGACTAGCGGTTACGAGCAGTACTTC. It yields the protein CASSFETSGYEQYF. The whole variable domain, remainder taken from reference TRBV13 and TRBJ2-7, is AAGVIQSPRHLIKEKRETATLKCYPIPRHDTVYWYQQGPGQDPQFLISFYEKMQSDKGSIPDRFSAQQFSDYHSELNMSSLELGDSALYFCASSFETSGYEQYFGPGTRLTVT.

This sequence joins TRBV10-2 and TRBJ2-1; a possible D gene is TRBD1 (7 bases). Germline V gives CDR1 WSHSY, CDR2 SAAADI. V was pared by 4 bases and J by 2 bases, with 18 bases between. This CDR3 spans 17 amino acids. The CDR3 nucleotides read TGCGCCAGCAGTGTAACATCGACAGGGAGGCCCTACAATGAGCAGTTCTTC. This translates into CASSVTSTGRPYNEQFF.

This sequence joins TRBV7-9 and TRBJ1-2, with no clear D. The length of the CDR3 is 11 residues. V lost 5 bases and J lost 3, with 4 bases in between. The V gene's germline CDR1 is SEHNR and CDR2 FQNEAQ (reference sequence). The CDR3 loop is CASSADYGYTF. The CDR3 DNA follows: TGTGCCAGCAGCGCGGACTATGGCTACACCTTC.

The chain joins TRBV13 to TRBJ2-3; TRBD1 is a possible D gene (5 bases). There are 14 residues in the CDR3. Germline CDR1 reads PRHDT; CDR2 reads FYEKMQ (reference sequence). V was pared by 9 bases and J by 6 bases, with 19 bases between. CDR3 sequence reads: CASSRVGLVDTQYF. The CDR3 nucleotides read TGTGCCAGTTCCAGGGTGGGATTGGTGGATACGCAGTATTTT.

The rearrangement uses TRBV27 and TRBJ1-2; 7 bases agree with TRBD1. CDR3 length: 13 residues. Trimming cost V 6 bases and J 8 bases; bases outside gene matches: 9. The germline CDR1 and CDR2 sequences are MNHEY and SMNVEV (reference sequence). CDR3 bases: TGTGCCAGCAGCCTGGGAGGGGGCGCAGGCTACACCTTC. Translating gives CASSLGGGAGYTF.

The chain couples TRBV29-1 to TRBJ2-7; D uncertain. V was trimmed by 6 bases and J by 5 bases, leaving 17 bases between them. CDR1 and CDR2 (germline): SQVTM, ANQGSEA. The CDR3 length is 13 residues. DNA for the CDR3: TGCAGCGTGGCCGGTGAGGAAGCCCACGAGCAGTACTTC. Protein product: CSVAGEEAHEQYF.